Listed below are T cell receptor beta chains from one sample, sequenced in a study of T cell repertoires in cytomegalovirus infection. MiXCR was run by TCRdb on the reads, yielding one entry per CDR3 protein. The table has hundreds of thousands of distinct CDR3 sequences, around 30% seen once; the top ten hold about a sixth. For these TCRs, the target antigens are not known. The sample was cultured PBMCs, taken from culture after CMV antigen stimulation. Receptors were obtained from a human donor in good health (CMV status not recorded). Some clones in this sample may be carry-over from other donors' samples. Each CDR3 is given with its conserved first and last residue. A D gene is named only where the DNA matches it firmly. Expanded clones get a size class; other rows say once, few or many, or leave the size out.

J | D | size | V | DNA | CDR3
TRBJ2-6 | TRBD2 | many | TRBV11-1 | TGTGCCAGCAGCTCCCGTAGCGGGGCTGGGGCCAACGTCCTGACTTTC | CASSSRSGAGANVLTF
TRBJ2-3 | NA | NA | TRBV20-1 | TGCAGTGCCCCCCCAGTCTTCACAGATACGCAGTATTTT | CSAPPVFTDTQYF
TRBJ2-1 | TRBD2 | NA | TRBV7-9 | TGTGCCAGCAGCTCCGGGACTAGCGGATCAGGAAATGAGCAGTTCTTC | CASSSGTSGSGNEQFF
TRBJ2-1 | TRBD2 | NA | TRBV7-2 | TGTGCCAGCAGCTCCCCTGGTAGCGGGAAAAACAATGAGCAGTTCTTC | CASSSPGSGKNNEQFF
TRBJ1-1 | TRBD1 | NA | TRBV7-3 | TGTGCCAGCAGACCGGGACAGGGGGCCTTTGGGAACACTGAAGCTTTCTTT | CASRPGQGAFGNTEAFF
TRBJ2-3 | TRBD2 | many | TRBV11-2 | TGTGCCAGCAGCTGGATAGCGGGAGGTGGGACAGATACGCAGTATTTT | CASSWIAGGGTDTQYF
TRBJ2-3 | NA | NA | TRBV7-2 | TGTGCCAGCAGCCGGATTAGCGGAACTTTCACAGATACGCAGTATTTT | CASSRISGTFTDTQYF
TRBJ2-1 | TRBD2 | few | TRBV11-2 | TGTGCCAGCAGCTTCCGGACTAGCGGGTATCGGTACAATGAGCAGTTCTTC | CASSFRTSGYRYNEQFF
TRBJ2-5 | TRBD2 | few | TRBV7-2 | TGTGCCAGCAGCCGGGCGGGAGTAGGAGAGACCCAGTACTTC | CASSRAGVGETQYF
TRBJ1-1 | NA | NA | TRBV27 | TGTGCCAGCGGTCCTCACACTTGGGGGCGAGTCACTGAAGCTTTCTTT | CASGPHTWGRVTEAFF
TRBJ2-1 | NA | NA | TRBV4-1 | TGTGCCAGCAGCCAAGATTGGAGCGCGAGCTCCTACAATGAGCAGTTCTTC | CASSQDWSASSYNEQFF
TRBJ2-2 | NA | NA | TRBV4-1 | TGCGCCATAAATCGAGGGAACACCGGGGAGCTGTTTTTT | CAINRGNTGELFF
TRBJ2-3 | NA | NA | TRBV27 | TGTGCCAGCAGTTTGGCAGTAAGTGCAGATACGCAGTATTTT | CASSLAVSADTQYF
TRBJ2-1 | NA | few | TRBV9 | TGTGCCAGCAGCGTAGGGCCCCTAAACAATGAGCAGTTCTTC | CASSVGPLNNEQFF
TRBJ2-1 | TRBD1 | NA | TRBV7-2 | TGTGCCAGCAGCCCCCCAGGGGGAGAGTTAAATGAGCAGTTCTTC | CASSPPGGELNEQFF
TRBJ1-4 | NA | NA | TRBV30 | TGTGCCTGGAGTGTAGGGGGGAGAGGGGCTGAAAAACTGTTTTTT | CAWSVGGRGAEKLFF
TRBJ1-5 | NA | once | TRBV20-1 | TGCAGTGCTAGAGGGGTGGGCCTTAGCAATCAGCCCCAGCATTTT | CSARGVGLSNQPQHF
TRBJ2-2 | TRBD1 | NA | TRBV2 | TGTGCCAGCAGTGGGGGACAGGGGGCCACCGGGGAGCTGTTTTTT | CASSGGQGATGELFF
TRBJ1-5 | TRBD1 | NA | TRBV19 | TGTGCCAGTAGTCCGGGGACAGGGCATTGGGGCAATCAGCCCCAGCATTTT | CASSPGTGHWGNQPQHF
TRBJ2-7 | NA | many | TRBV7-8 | TGTGCCAGCAGCTCTAGGGGGACAAGCTACGAGCAGTACTTC | CASSSRGTSYEQYF
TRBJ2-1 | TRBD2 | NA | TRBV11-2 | TGTGCCAGCAGCTTAAAAGTAGCGGGAGTCGTCAATGAGCAGTTCTTC | CASSLKVAGVVNEQFF
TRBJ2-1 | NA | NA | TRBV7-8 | TGTGCCAGCAGCTCTAGGGATAGGTACAATGAGCAGTTCTTC | CASSSRDRYNEQFF
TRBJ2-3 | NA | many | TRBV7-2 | TGTGCCAGCAGCTTAGATGTTGGGTGGGGAGCACTACCTAATACGCAGTATTTT | CASSLDVGWGALPNTQYF
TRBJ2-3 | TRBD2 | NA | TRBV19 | TGTGCCAGTAGTCGGCTTGAGCGGAGACTAGCGGGAGTGGATACGCAGTATTTT | CASSRLERRLAGVDTQYF
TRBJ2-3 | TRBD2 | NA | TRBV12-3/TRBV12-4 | TGTGCCAGCAGTCGCCGCTCTTCAGCGGGAGAGACAGATACGCAGTATTTT | CASSRRSSAGETDTQYF
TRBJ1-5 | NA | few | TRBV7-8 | TGTGCCAGCAGCTTAGGACGGGTCGGGCTACAGCCCCAGCATTTT | CASSLGRVGLQPQHF
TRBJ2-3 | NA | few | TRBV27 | TGTGCCAGCAGTTTATTTGACTTCACCACAGATACGCAGTATTTT | CASSLFDFTTDTQYF
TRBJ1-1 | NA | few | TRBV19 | TGTGCCAGTAGTATAACGGACCTGAACACTGAAGCTTTCTTT | CASSITDLNTEAFF
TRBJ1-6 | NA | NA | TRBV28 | TGTGCCAGCGGAACAGGCCCCATATCACCCCTCCACTTT | CASGTGPISPLHF
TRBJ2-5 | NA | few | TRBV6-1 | TGTGCCAGCAGTGAAGTCATGAGGTGGGAGACCCAGTACTTC | CASSEVMRWETQYF
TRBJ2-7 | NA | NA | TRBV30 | TGTGCCTGGAGTGTATCTGGCCTCTACGAGCAGTACTTC | CAWSVSGLYEQYF
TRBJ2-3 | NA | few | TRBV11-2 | TGTGCCAGCAGCTTAGACGCTAGCACAGATACGCAGTATTTT | CASSLDASTDTQYF
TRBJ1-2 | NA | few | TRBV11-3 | TGTGCCAGCAGCTTCAACCCAGACTATGGCTACACCTTC | CASSFNPDYGYTF
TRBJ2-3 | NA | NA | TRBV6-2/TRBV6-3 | TGTGCCAGTCGGGACTCAAACACAGATACGCAGTATTTT | CASRDSNTDTQYF
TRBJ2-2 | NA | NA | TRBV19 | TGTGCCAGTAGTATCTACCCCACGAGGACCGGGGAGCTGTTTTTT | CASSIYPTRTGELFF
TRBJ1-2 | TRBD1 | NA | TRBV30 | TGTGCCTGGAGTATTGGACAGGGGTACACCTTC | CAWSIGQGYTF
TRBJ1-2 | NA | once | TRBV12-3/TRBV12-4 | TGTGCCAGCAGTTTATCGAACACCCGTGGCTACACCTTC | CASSLSNTRGYTF
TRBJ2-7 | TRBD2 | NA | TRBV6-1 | TGTGCCAGCAGCAAAGTAGCGGGAGCGTACGAGCAGTACTTC | CASSKVAGAYEQYF
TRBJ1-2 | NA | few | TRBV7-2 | TGTGCCAGCAGCCCAGTCTTCGCAGGGGTCGACTATGGCTACACCTTC | CASSPVFAGVDYGYTF
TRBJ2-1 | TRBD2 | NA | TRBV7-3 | TGTGCCAGCAGCTTATATCTGACTAGCGGGATTGATGAGCAGTTCTTC | CASSLYLTSGIDEQFF
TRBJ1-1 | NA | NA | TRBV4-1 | TGCGCCAGCAGCCACATGGGACACGAGAACACTGAAGCTTTCTTT | CASSHMGHENTEAFF
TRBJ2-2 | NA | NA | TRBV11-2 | TGTGCCAGCAGCTTAACTTCAGGGGTTACCGGGGAGCTGTTTTTT | CASSLTSGVTGELFF
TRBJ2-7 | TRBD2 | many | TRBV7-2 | TGTGCCAGCAGCTTAGTGGCGGGAGGCTACGAGCAGTACTTC | CASSLVAGGYEQYF
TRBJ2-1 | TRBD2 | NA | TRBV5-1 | TGCGCCAGCGGACTAGCGGGAGGGAGTGAGCAGTTCTTC | CASGLAGGSEQFF
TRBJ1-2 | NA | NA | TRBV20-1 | TGCAGTGCTAGAGATCTCCAGGTTGGCTACACCTTC | CSARDLQVGYTF
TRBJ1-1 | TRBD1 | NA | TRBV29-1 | TGCAGCGTCCGCGGGACAGACAAAAACACTGAAGCTTTCTTT | CSVRGTDKNTEAFF
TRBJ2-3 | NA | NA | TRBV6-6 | TGTGCCAGCAGTTACGCACAGGGAGTGCAACCTGATACGCAGTATTTT | CASSYAQGVQPDTQYF
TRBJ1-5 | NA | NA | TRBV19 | TGTGCCAGTAGTCCCGGGGGGGACCAGCCCCAGCATTTT | CASSPGGDQPQHF
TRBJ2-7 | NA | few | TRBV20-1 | TGCAGTGGGATACAGGGCCTAAGCTCCTACGAGCAGTACTTC | CSGIQGLSSYEQYF